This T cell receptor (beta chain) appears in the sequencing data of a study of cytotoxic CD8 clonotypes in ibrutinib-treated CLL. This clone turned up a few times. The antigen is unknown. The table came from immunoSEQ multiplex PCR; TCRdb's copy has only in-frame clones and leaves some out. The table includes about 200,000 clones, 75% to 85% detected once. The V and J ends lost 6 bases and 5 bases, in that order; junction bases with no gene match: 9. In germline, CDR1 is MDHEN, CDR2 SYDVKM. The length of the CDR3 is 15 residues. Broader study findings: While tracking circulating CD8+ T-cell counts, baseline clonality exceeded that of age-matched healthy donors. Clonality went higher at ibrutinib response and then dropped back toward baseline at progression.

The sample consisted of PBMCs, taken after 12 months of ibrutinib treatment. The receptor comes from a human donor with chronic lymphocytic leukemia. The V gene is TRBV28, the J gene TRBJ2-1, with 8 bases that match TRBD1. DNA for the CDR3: TGTGCCAGCAGACCCAGGACAGGGCTGAACAATGAGCAGTTCTTC. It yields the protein CASRPRTGLNNEQFF.